This record looks at one TCR beta chain sequence and its context. This specimen belongs to a study of shared clonotypes between healthy human individuals. Turning to the study itself: Donors were a couple of women and three men aged 18 to 49.

Germline V gene lookup returns CDR1 LNHDA and CDR2 SQIVND (reference sequence). Trimming stripped 7 bases from V and 6 bases from J, with 7 bases between. The CDR3 has 11 residues. With ten immunoSEQ deep assay plates, unsorted PBMC DNA underwent sequencing. Using immunoSEQ multiplex PCR, the repertoire was profiled, and TCRdb retains in-frame clones only, with some absent. The sample shows hundreds of thousands of clones, approximately 71% of them seen only once. Caucasian adults living in Nashville, Tennessee, provided all samples. Sequenced: PBMCs. The chain recombines TRBV19 with TRBJ2-1; D remains unclear. This sequence originates from a middle-aged woman in good health. Some clones in this sample may be carry-over from other donors' samples. The CDR3 bases are TGTGCCAGTATGGTGTCCAATGAGCAGTTCTTC. Amino acids: CASMVSNEQFF.